The present T cell receptor beta chain was sequenced within a study of blood T cell repertoires in COVID-19. Study overall: Samples representing acute and convalescent COVID-19 were sourced from the United States, Italy and Spain. Nucleic acid was either cDNA or gDNA, and it came from T cells, B-cell-depleted T cells, or PBMCs.

Germline V gene data show CDR1 as MGHRA and CDR2 as YSYEKL. The CDR3 is 18 amino acids. The ends were cut back, 1 base at V and 6 bases at J, with 19 bases in the middle. Authors' analysis steps: Estimated nucleated cell counts came from reference gene primer amplification. Repertoires were generated with immunoSEQ multiplex PCR, while TCRdb's copy carries only in-frame clones and drops some. V and J calls and clone size come straight from that table; D and trimming were deduced from the DNA. The repertoire holds about 42,000 clones, with around nine tenths as singletons. The chain employs TRBV4-1 and TRBJ1-6, with D maybe TRBD1 (6 bases). The specimen was peripheral blood. This clonotype originated in a human donor in a cohort sampled during active COVID-19. CDR3 amino acids: CASSQGQDSTKINSPLHF. The CDR3 region has the DNA TGCGCCAGCAGCCAAGGGCAGGACAGCACCAAGATTAATTCACCCCTCCACTTT.